What follows are 5 T cell receptor beta chains derived from one specimen sequenced in a study of molecular identifiers for immune sequencing clone quantification. TCRdb used MiXCR to reprocess the PCR reads, holding one entry per CDR3 protein. The sample comprises about 640,000 distinct CDR3 sequences, just under 20% of which are singletons, and 0.85% rests with the top ten. Sequencing was performed on naive CD8+ T cells from blood, with Jurkat cell RNA spiked in. Subset defined: FACS-sorted CD8+CD4-CCR7+CD45RA+ naive T cells. The receptors derive from a human donor in good health. Some libraries in this study had Jurkat cell RNA spiked in.

With regard to this clonotype: One base away lies a much larger clone, so this may be a sequencing read error. V is TRBV7-9 and J is TRBJ2-2; D may be TRBD1 (6 bases). The CDR3 has 15 residues. Germline values: CDR1 SEHNR, CDR2 FQNEAQ (reference sequence). Here the CDR3 reads CASSYRQENTGEPFF. DNA for the CDR3: TGTGCCAGCAGCTATCGACAGGAGAACACCGGGGAGCCGTTTTTT.

The rearrangement uses TRBV5-1 and TRBJ2-1; D might be TRBD2 (7 bases). The CDR3 is 16 residues long. Germline-derived CDR1 and CDR2 are SGHRS and YFSETQ. Between the trimmed V and J ends, which lost 4 bases and 6 bases, there was a span of 20 bases. The CDR3 is CASSHGTGGTVNEQFF. The CDR3 DNA sequence: TGCGCCAGCAGCCATGGAACGGGGGGCACGGTCAATGAGCAGTTCTTC.

Points on this clonotype: A much more abundant neighbour one base away suggests this may be a read error. V gene TRBV6-6 combines with J gene TRBJ2-7; 7 bases agree with TRBD2. The CDR3 consists of 14 residues. V gave up 4 bases and J gave up 5 bases; unmatched junction bases: 8. Germline-derived CDR1 and CDR2 are MNHNY and SVGAGI (reference sequence). This chain's CDR3 is CASSCSREWDEQYF. The CDR3 nucleotides read TGTGCCAGCAGTTGCTCGCGGGAGTGGGACGAGCAGTACTTC.

J is TRBJ2-2 and V is TRBV7-6; no definite D call. The V end was cut by 2 bases, the J end by 4 bases, with 8 bases between. The CDR3 covers 14 residues. In germline, CDR1 is SGHVS, CDR2 FNYEAQ. The chain's CDR3 is CASSLWGPTGELFF. CDR3 sequence (DNA): TGTGCCAGCAGCTTATGGGGTCCCACCGGGGAGCTGTTTTTT. Full variable domain (outside the CDR3, taken from reference TRBV7-6 and TRBJ2-2): GAGVSQSPRYKVTKRGQDVALRCDPISGHVSLYWYRQALGQGPEFLTYFNYEAQQDKSGLPNDRFSAERPEGSISTLTIQRTEQRDSAMYRCASSLWGPTGELFFGEGSRLTVL.

The V and J genes are TRBV4-2 and TRBJ2-7; D unclear. The V end was cut by 2 bases, the J end by 0 bases, with 14 bases between. This CDR3 comprises 16 residues. Germline V gene sequence: CDR1 LGHNA, CDR2 YNFKEQ. This CDR3 is CASSQNAETDSYEQYF. DNA of the CDR3: TGTGCCAGCAGCCAAAACGCCGAGACGGACTCCTACGAGCAGTACTTC.